This entry is about one T cell receptor (beta chain). Antigen specificity is unknown. Each TCR beta library was made by quantitative 5'-RACE that incorporated molecular barcodes. TCRdb analysed the 5' RACE reads with MiXCR anew, one entry per CDR3 protein. The repertoire holds 250,000 or so distinct CDR3 sequences, 18% seen once, with over 25% in the top ten. This specimen comes from a study of CD8 T cells in ankylosing spondylitis. This CDR3 comprises 15 residues. Germline loops: CDR1 DFQATT, CDR2 SNEGSKA (reference sequence). V was clipped by 0 bases and J by 8 bases, with 19 bases between them. Regarding the study as a whole: It appeared that ankylosing spondylitis blood was characterized by a TCR beta motif of several highly homologous variants. Clones linked to disease were reported to show significant enrichment in matched ankylosing spondylitis synovial fluid.

The chain uses TRBV20-1 and TRBJ1-2; the D is unclear. Sequenced: blood, either unsorted or a sorted T cell fraction (not recorded which). The sequence was collected from a male donor with ankylosing spondylitis or in good health (not recorded which). The CDR3 region is CSARELSQTPGGYTF. CDR3 nucleotide sequence: TGCAGTGCTAGAGAGCTATCACAGACCCCGGGGGGCTACACCTTC.